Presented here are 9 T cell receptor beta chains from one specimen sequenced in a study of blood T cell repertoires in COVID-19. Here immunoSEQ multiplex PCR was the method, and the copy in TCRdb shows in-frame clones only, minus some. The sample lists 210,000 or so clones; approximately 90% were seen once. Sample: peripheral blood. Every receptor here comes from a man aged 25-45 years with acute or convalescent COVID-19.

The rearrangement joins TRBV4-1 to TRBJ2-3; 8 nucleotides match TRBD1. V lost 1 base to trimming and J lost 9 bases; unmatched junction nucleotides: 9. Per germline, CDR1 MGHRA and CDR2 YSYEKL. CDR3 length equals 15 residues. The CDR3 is CASSQVQGDGGTQYF. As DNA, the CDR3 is TGCGCCAGCAGCCAAGTACAGGGGGATGGGGGGACGCAGTATTTT.

The CDR3 sequence: CATEGGWDYGYTF. CDR3 DNA sequence: TGTGCCACCGAGGGCGGGTGGGACTATGGCTACACCTTC. J is TRBJ1-2 and V is TRBV19; D is uncertain. Between the trimmed V and J ends, which lost 10 bases and 3 bases, there was a span of 15 bases. This CDR3 has 13 residues. Germline V lookup: CDR1 LNHDA, CDR2 SQIVND (reference sequence).

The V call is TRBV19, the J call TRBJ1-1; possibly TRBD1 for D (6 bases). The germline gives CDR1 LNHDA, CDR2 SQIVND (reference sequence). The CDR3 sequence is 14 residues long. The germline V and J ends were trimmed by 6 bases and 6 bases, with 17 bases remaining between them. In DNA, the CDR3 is TGTGCCAGTAGCGTACAGGGTGGGAAGGCTGAAGCTTTCTTT. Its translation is CASSVQGGKAEAFF.

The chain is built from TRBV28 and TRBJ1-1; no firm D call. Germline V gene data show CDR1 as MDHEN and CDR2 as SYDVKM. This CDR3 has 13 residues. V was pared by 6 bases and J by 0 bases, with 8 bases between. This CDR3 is CASSPPMNTEAFF. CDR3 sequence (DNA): TGTGCCAGCAGCCCGCCTATGAACACTGAAGCTTTCTTT.

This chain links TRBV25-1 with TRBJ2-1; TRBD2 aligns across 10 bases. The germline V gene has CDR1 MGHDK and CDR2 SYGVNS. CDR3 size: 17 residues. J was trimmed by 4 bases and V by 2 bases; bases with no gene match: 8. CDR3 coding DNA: TGTGCCAGCAGTGAAGGGATCCTAGCGGGAGCTTACAATGAGCAGTTCTTC. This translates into CASSEGILAGAYNEQFF.

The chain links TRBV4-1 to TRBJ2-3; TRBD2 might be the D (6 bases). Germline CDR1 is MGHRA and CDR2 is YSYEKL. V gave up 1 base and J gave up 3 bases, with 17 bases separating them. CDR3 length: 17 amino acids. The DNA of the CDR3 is TGCGCCAGCAGCCAAGTACATTCCGGGAGAGGGACAGATACGCAGTATTTT. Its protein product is CASSQVHSGRGTDTQYF.

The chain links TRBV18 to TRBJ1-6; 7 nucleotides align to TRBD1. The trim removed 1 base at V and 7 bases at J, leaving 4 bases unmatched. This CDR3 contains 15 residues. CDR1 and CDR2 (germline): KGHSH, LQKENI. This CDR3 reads CASSPRQGENSPLHF. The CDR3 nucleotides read TGTGCCAGCTCACCACGCCAGGGGGAAAATTCACCCCTCCACTTT.

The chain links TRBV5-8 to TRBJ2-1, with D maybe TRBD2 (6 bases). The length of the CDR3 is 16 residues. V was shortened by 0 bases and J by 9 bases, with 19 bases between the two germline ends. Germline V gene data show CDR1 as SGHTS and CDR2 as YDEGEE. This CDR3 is CASSLGAGGRESEQFF. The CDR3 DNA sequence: TGTGCCAGCAGCTTGGGGGCAGGCGGTCGGGAGAGTGAGCAGTTCTTC.

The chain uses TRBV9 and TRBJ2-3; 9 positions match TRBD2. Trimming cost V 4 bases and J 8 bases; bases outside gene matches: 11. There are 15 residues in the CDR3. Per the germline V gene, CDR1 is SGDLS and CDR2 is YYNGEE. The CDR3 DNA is TGTGCCAGCAGCCCCCGGCAGCGGGAGGCCGGTACGCAGTATTTT. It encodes CASSPRQREAGTQYF.